The 23 T cell receptor beta chains below all came from one sample that was sequenced in a study of T cells after yellow fever vaccination. One entry per CDR3 protein, called by TCRdb with MiXCR from the 5' RACE reads. The sample holds a few hundred thousand distinct CDR3 sequences; roughly 6.1% are singletons and the top ten take 15%. The sample was PBMCs, taken 5 days after the yellow fever booster vaccination. These receptors originate from a young man who received the YFV17D yellow fever vaccine.

Ten or more counts support this clonotype. V and J are TRBV7-3 and TRBJ1-3; no reliable D call. The germline V and J ends were trimmed by 6 bases and 3 bases, with 12 bases remaining between them. CDR3 length: 14 amino acids. Germline lookup yields CDR1 SGHTA and CDR2 FQGTGA. This chain's CDR3 is CASSPAGYGNTIYF. The CDR3 DNA sequence: TGTGCCAGCAGTCCGGCGGGATATGGAAACACCATATATTTT.

This clonotype was counted many times. This chain links TRBV6-2 or TRBV6-3 with TRBJ2-3; possible D gene TRBD1, 6 bases. V was cut by 4 bases and J by 8 bases, with 13 bases left in between. The CDR3 consists of 13 residues. Germline V gene sequence: CDR1 MNHEY, CDR2 SVGEGT. Here the CDR3 reads CASSSDSPGTQYF. The CDR3 nucleotides are TGTGCCAGCAGTTCGGACAGCCCCGGTACGCAGTATTTT.

J is TRBJ2-5 and V is TRBV5-4, with no clear D. With 1 base removed from V and 3 bases from J, the gap between germline ends came to 7 bases. The CDR3 sequence is 13 residues long. From germline, CDR1 is SGHNT and CDR2 YYREEE (reference sequence). CDR3 coding DNA: TGTGCCAGCAGCTTGAGGGTAGAAGAGACCCAGTACTTC. Its protein is CASSLRVEETQYF.

This clonotype was found many times. V usage is TRBV5-1 and J usage is TRBJ2-1, with 14 bases lining up with TRBD2. V shed 2 bases, J shed 8 bases, and the junction held 9 bases outside the gene matches. The CDR3 runs 17 residues. Germline CDR1 SGHRS, CDR2 YFSETQ. The CDR3 bases are TGCGCCAGCAGCTTCGTGGGGGGGGGACTAGCGGGAGATGAGCAGTTCTTC. Protein sequence: CASSFVGGGLAGDEQFF. Full variable domain (remainder filled in from reference TRBV5-1 and TRBJ2-1): KAGVTQTPRYLIKTRGQQVTLSCSPISGHRSVSWYQQTPGQGLQFLFEYFSETQRNKGNFPGRFSGRQFSNSRSEMNVSTLELGDSALYLCASSFVGGGLAGDEQFFGPGTRLTVL.

V usage is TRBV14 and J usage is TRBJ2-3; D is unresolved. CDR3 size: 12 residues. Trimming shortened V by 4 bases and J by 8 bases, and 10 bases separated the two germline ends. Germline loops: CDR1 SGHDN, CDR2 FVKESK. The CDR3 loop reads CASSLDRTTQYF. DNA of the CDR3: TGTGCCAGCAGCCTGGACCGGACTACGCAGTATTTT.

This clonotype was recorded at least ten times. The gene calls are TRBV4-3 and TRBJ2-7; 9 bases line up with TRBD2. The CDR3 length is 15 residues. Germline CDR1 and CDR2: LGHNA and YSLEER. Unmatched junction bases numbered 7, after V lost 3 bases and J lost 4 bases. CDR3 amino acids: CASSHLAGAKYEQYF. The CDR3 DNA follows: TGCGCCAGCAGCCACTTAGCGGGAGCAAAGTACGAGCAGTACTTC.

The rearrangement joins TRBV6-2 or TRBV6-3 to TRBJ2-7; D remains ambiguous. CDR3 length: 14 residues. Trimming removed 6 bases at V and 2 bases at J, with 14 bases between. Germline values: CDR1 MNHEY, CDR2 SVGEGT. The CDR3 region is CASSLRLEAYEQYF. DNA of the CDR3: TGTGCCAGCAGCTTACGACTCGAGGCCTACGAGCAGTACTTC.

There are a few counts of this clonotype. The V and J genes are TRBV20-1 and TRBJ2-7, with 10 bases that match TRBD2. J was trimmed by 1 base and V by 4 bases; bases with no gene match: 19. Germline V CDR1 and CDR2: DFQATT, SNEGSKA (reference sequence). There are 19 residues in the CDR3. The CDR3 region is CSATHPLSGRPAASYEQYF. DNA of the CDR3: TGCAGTGCTACCCATCCCCTTAGCGGGAGGCCCGCCGCTTCCTACGAGCAGTACTTC.

This clonotype was counted at least ten times. The rearrangement uses TRBV12-3 or TRBV12-4 and TRBJ2-4, with unresolved D. Trimming stripped 6 bases from V and 6 bases from J, with 12 bases between. The CDR3 loop spans 13 amino acids. CDR3 DNA sequence: TGTGCCAGCAGCCAAGCCGGCGTAAACATTCAGTACTTC. Translation gives CASSQAGVNIQYF.

This clonotype was seen at least ten times. J is TRBJ1-6 and V is TRBV20-1; a weak D match, TRBD1 (6 bases). V shed 2 bases and J shed 9 bases, with 14 bases lying between them. The CDR3 has 14 amino acids. Germline V CDR1 and CDR2: DFQATT, SNEGSKA (reference sequence). CDR3 nucleotides: TGCAGTGCTAGACAACCGGGACAACGTTCACCCCTCCACTTT. It translates to CSARQPGQRSPLHF.

The V and J genes are TRBV20-1 and TRBJ1-5; 7 bases line up with TRBD1. CDR3 length equals 14 residues. Germline CDR1 and CDR2: DFQATT and SNEGSKA (reference sequence). Germline trimming cut 6 bases from V and 2 bases from J; bases unmatched to any gene: 7. CDR3 sequence: CSATGQAGNQPQHF. CDR3 sequence (DNA): TGCAGTGCAACAGGACAGGCGGGCAATCAGCCCCAGCATTTT.

The chain uses TRBV7-9 and TRBJ2-7; D tentatively reads TRBD1 or TRBD2 (5 bases each). Germline CDR1 SEHNR, CDR2 FQNEAQ (reference sequence). There are 15 residues in the CDR3. The V gene lost 5 bases and the J gene lost 2 bases, with 16 bases spanning the gap. This chain's CDR3 is CASSARDGITYEQYF. In DNA form, the CDR3 reads TGTGCCAGCAGCGCCCGGGACGGGATAACCTACGAGCAGTACTTC. The complete variable domain, with remaining parts taken from reference TRBV7-9 and TRBJ2-7, reads DTGVSQNPRHKITKRGQNVTFRCDPISEHNRLYWYRQTLGQGPEFLTYFQNEAQLEKSRLLSDRFSAERPKGSFSTLEIQRTEQGDSAMYLCASSARDGITYEQYFGPGTRLTVT.

This clonotype occurred many times. This chain joins TRBV10-3 and TRBJ2-3, with 12 bases aligning to TRBD2. The germline gives CDR1 ENHRY, CDR2 SYGVKD. The J segment lost 4 bases and the V segment lost 6 bases, leaving 17 bases of the junction unmatched. This CDR3 has 19 residues. CDR3 sequence (DNA): TGTGCCATCAGGACGCTTCTAGCGGGAGGGCCGAAGGTTGCAGATACGCAGTATTTT. It translates to CAIRTLLAGGPKVADTQYF.

This clonotype was observed many times. The J gene is TRBJ2-3, the V gene TRBV12-3 or TRBV12-4, with D perhaps being TRBD1 or TRBD2 (5 bases each). V lost 0 bases, J lost 1 base, and 8 bases lay in between. The CDR3 loop spans 15 amino acids. The CDR3 bases are TGTGCCAGCAGTTTAGCGGGGGACCGCACAGATACGCAGTATTTT. The encoded protein is CASSLAGDRTDTQYF.

This clonotype was picked up many times. CDR3 protein: CASSFGPTYEQYF. The CDR3 DNA sequence: TGTGCCAGCAGTTTTGGGCCCACCTACGAGCAGTACTTC. This chain joins TRBV12-3 or TRBV12-4 and TRBJ2-7; D gene ambiguous. The CDR3 covers 13 residues. V was trimmed by 3 bases and J by 2 bases, leaving 8 bases between them.

V and J are TRBV20-1 and TRBJ2-3, with 8 positions matching TRBD1. The ends lost 5 bases at V and 5 bases at J; junction bases unmatched: 9. Germline V gene sequence: CDR1 DFQATT, CDR2 SNEGSKA (reference sequence). This CDR3 has 14 residues. CDR3 nucleotides: TGCAGTGCTTGGACAGGGAAAAGGGGAGATACGCAGTATTTT. Translation gives CSAWTGKRGDTQYF.

Many counts were recorded for this clonotype. The chain employs TRBV7-2 and TRBJ2-1; D gene unclear. The CDR3 consists of 15 residues. Germline CDR1 reads SGHTA; CDR2 reads FQGNSA. V was shortened by 4 bases and J by 2 bases, with 12 bases between the two germline ends. The CDR3 loop reads CASSSNSAPYNEQFF. CDR3 nucleotides: TGTGCCAGCAGCTCCAACAGCGCTCCCTACAATGAGCAGTTCTTC. The full variable domain, with the rest looked up from reference TRBV7-2 and TRBJ2-1, is GAGVSQSPSNKVTEKGKDVELRCDPISGHTALYWYRQSLGQGLEFLIYFQGNSAPDKSGLPSDRFSAERTGGSVSTLTIQRTQQEDSAVYLCASSSNSAPYNEQFFGPGTRLTVL.

There are a few counts of this clonotype. The chain has TRBV27 and TRBJ1-5, with TRBD1 matching over 8 bases. V shed 4 bases and J 1 base; nucleotides not matched to a gene: 6. CDR3 length equals 16 residues. Germline-derived CDR1 and CDR2 are MNHEY and SMNVEV (reference sequence). CDR3 coding DNA: TGTGCCAGCAGTTCTATAAGGACAGGGAGCAATCAGCCCCAGCATTTT. Its protein is CASSSIRTGSNQPQHF.

This clonotype was counted at least ten times. The genes are TRBV5-7 and TRBJ2-2, with D perhaps matching TRBD2 (5 bases). TRBV5-7 is given ORF status, its function remaining uncertain. The CDR3 sequence is 16 residues long. V dropped 1 base and J dropped 4 bases, with 14 bases sitting between them. In nucleotides, the CDR3 is TGTGCCAGCAGCTTGTTCAGGACTTCCTCCACCGGGGAGCTGTTTTTT. Translating gives CASSLFRTSSTGELFF.

This chain connects TRBV7-6 to TRBJ2-1; TRBD2 matches 8 bases. V shed 2 bases and J 4 bases; nucleotides not matched to a gene: 10. The length of the CDR3 is 17 residues. Germline values: CDR1 SGHVS, CDR2 FNYEAQ. The CDR3 DNA is TGTGCCAGCAGCTTATCCTCGGGGGGGCTCGGGTACAATGAGCAGTTCTTC. This gives the protein CASSLSSGGLGYNEQFF.

In this sample, this clonotype turned up a few times. The chain links TRBV20-1 to TRBJ2-1, with a possible D match to TRBD1 (6 bases). The V gene lost 3 bases and the J gene lost 10 bases, with 13 bases spanning the gap. The CDR3 runs 12 residues. Per the germline V gene, CDR1 is DFQATT and CDR2 is SNEGSKA (reference sequence). The CDR3 DNA sequence: TGCAGTGCTAGGTTTATGCAGGGGGAGCAGTTCTTC. This encodes CSARFMQGEQFF.

Ten or more counts support this clonotype. The V gene is TRBV12-3 or TRBV12-4, the J gene TRBJ1-1; 10 bases line up with TRBD1. The J segment lost 10 bases and the V segment lost 6 bases, leaving 8 bases of the junction unmatched. The CDR3 consists of 13 residues. The CDR3 nucleotides read TGTGCCAGCAGCTACGGACAGGGGGTGGGAGCTTTCTTT. Residues: CASSYGQGVGAFF.

The chain has TRBV6-2 or TRBV6-3 and TRBJ2-1; D uncertain. Germline CDR1 is MNHEY and CDR2 is SVGEGT. This CDR3 spans 15 amino acids. Trimming pared 6 bases from V and 4 bases from J, leaving 16 bases between. This chain's CDR3 is CASSPPREVYNEQFF. DNA of the CDR3: TGTGCCAGCAGCCCGCCTCGTGAGGTATACAATGAGCAGTTCTTC.